Following are 16 T cell receptor beta chains from one sample sequenced in a study of T cells in Graves' hyperthyroidism and ophthalmopathy. TCR beta CDR3 regions were amplified from RNA. HTBI primers drove first-round RT-PCR of the TCR CDR3. TCRdb reanalysed the multiplex PCR reads using MiXCR and keeps one entry per CDR3 protein. The data hold around 340,000 distinct CDR3 sequences, with 15% to 20% observed a single time. The source material was blood. These receptors all stem from a woman aged 45-60 years with Graves' hyperthyroidism.

This clonotype was detected many times. The rearrangement joins TRBV6-1 to TRBJ1-1; D is ambiguous. Germline CDR1 MNHNS, CDR2 SASEGT. Trimming left V 4 bases short and J 0 bases short, with 15 bases between. The CDR3 has 16 residues. CDR3 in amino acids: CASSADNSALNTEAFF. DNA for the CDR3: TGTGCCAGCAGTGCAGACAACAGCGCCTTGAACACTGAAGCTTTCTTT.

This clonotype was picked up many times. The chain recombines TRBV11-2 with TRBJ2-7; no definite D call. Trimming shortened V by 1 base and J by 2 bases, and 0 bases separated the two germline ends. CDR3 length equals 11 residues. Germline V CDR1 and CDR2: SGHAT, FQNNGV. The CDR3 DNA reads TGTGCCAGCAGCTTAGCCTACGAGCAGTACTTC. Its translation is CASSLAYEQYF. Full variable domain (missing parts from reference TRBV11-2 and TRBJ2-7): EAGVAQSPRYKIIEKRQSVAFWCNPISGHATLYWYQQILGQGPKLLIQFQNNGVVDDSQLPKDRFSAERLKGVDSTLKIQPAKLEDSAVYLCASSLAYEQYFGPGTRLTVT.

This clonotype came up many times. The J gene is TRBJ2-3, the V gene TRBV10-3; D is ambiguous. The germline CDR1 and CDR2 sequences are ENHRY and SYGVKD. The CDR3 sequence is 11 residues long. V shed 11 bases and J shed 5 bases, with 11 bases lying between them. This CDR3 is CASTGGDTQYF. The CDR3 coding sequence is TGTGCCTCCACTGGCGGAGATACGCAGTATTTT.

This clonotype was counted at least ten times. The rearrangement links TRBV7-9 to TRBJ2-1; maybe TRBD2 (6 bases). The germline gives CDR1 SEHNR, CDR2 FQNEAQ (reference sequence). The CDR3 consists of 17 residues. V was pared by 1 base and J by 4 bases, with 17 bases between. The CDR3 loop reads CASSLGRDSMGYNEQFF. The CDR3 DNA reads as TGTGCCAGCAGCTTAGGGCGGGACTCCATGGGGTACAATGAGCAGTTCTTC.

This clonotype was detected many times. The V call is TRBV27, the J call TRBJ1-2; D is unclear. Germline V CDR1 and CDR2: MNHEY, SMNVEV (reference sequence). This CDR3 comprises 14 residues. Trimming took 4 bases from V and 2 from J, leaving 11 bases between them. For the CDR3, the DNA is TGTGCCAGCAGTTCCCCGACCTCAAACTATGGCTACACCTTC. It is translated as CASSSPTSNYGYTF.

The table lists this clonotype with a few counts. This CDR3 reads CSARDPRIQLYEQFF. The CDR3 nucleotides are TGCAGTGCTAGAGACCCCCGTATTCAATTGTATGAGCAGTTCTTC. V gene TRBV20-1 combines with J gene TRBJ2-1, with no clear D. Germline loops: CDR1 DFQATT, CDR2 SNEGSKA (reference sequence). The CDR3 has 15 amino acids. The ends were cut back, 0 bases at V and 8 bases at J, with 17 bases in the middle.

In its sample, this clonotype was seen many times. V is TRBV2 and J is TRBJ1-2, with D possibly matching TRBD1 (5 bases). Between the trimmed V and J ends, which lost 2 bases and 2 bases, there was a span of 15 bases. The V gene's germline CDR1 is SNHLY and CDR2 FYNNEI. The CDR3 loop spans 16 amino acids. The CDR3 loop reads CASSESRGTTNYGYTF. In DNA form, the CDR3 reads TGTGCCAGCAGTGAAAGCCGGGGCACGACCAACTATGGCTACACCTTC. The full variable domain, completed using reference TRBV2 and TRBJ1-2, is EPEVTQTPSHQVTQMGQEVILRCVPISNHLYFYWYRQILGQKVEFLVSFYNNEISEKSEIFDDQFSVERPDGSNFTLKIRSTKLEDSAMYFCASSESRGTTNYGYTFGSGTRLTVV.

Remarks on this clonotype: The junction departs from the called germline gene at one end, perhaps through a read error. The chain joins TRBV5-1 to TRBJ1-1; no definite D call. CDR3 length equals 14 residues. Germline assignment: CDR1 SGHRS and CDR2 YFSETQ. CDR3 amino acids: CASSFSTMNTEASF. DNA for the CDR3: TGCGCCAGCAGCTTCAGCACTATGAACACTGAAGCTTCCTTT.

This sequence joins TRBV7-3 and TRBJ2-2; D assignment may be TRBD1 or TRBD2 (6 bases each). This CDR3 contains 15 residues. In germline, CDR1 is SGHTA, CDR2 FQGTGA. Trimming shortened V by 5 bases and J by 7 bases, and 17 bases separated the two germline ends. CDR3 residues: CASSATGGQGGELFF. The CDR3 DNA reads TGTGCCAGCAGCGCAACTGGGGGGCAGGGCGGGGAGCTGTTTTTT. Drawing the rest from reference TRBV7-3 and TRBJ2-2, the complete variable domain is GAGVSQTPSNKVTEKGKYVELRCDPISGHTALYWYRQSLGQGPEFLIYFQGTGAADDSGLPNDRFFAVRPEGSVSTLKIQRTERGDSAVYLCASSATGGQGGELFFGEGSRLTVL.

J is TRBJ2-4 and V is TRBV2, with TRBD1 matching 7 bases. This CDR3 has 14 residues. Trimming at V came to 4 bases and at J to 7 bases, leaving 7 bases not matched to a gene. Germline V CDR1 and CDR2: SNHLY, FYNNEI. DNA of the CDR3: TGTGCCAGCAGTGGACCCAGGGGGTGGAACATTCAGTACTTC. Residues: CASSGPRGWNIQYF.

In the case of this clonotype: A read error may explain this, as a much larger clone is one base away. The V and J genes are TRBV20-1 and TRBJ1-2; the match to TRBD1 covers 7 bases. Germline CDR1 reads DFQATT; CDR2 reads SNEGSKA (reference sequence). There are 14 residues in the CDR3. J lost 5 bases, V lost 0 bases, and 6 bases had no gene match. The CDR3 protein is CSARDSTGLYGYTF. CDR3 DNA: TGCAGTGCTAGAGATTCGACAGGGTTATATGGCTACACCTTC.

This clonotype turned up a few times. V and J are TRBV20-1 and TRBJ2-3; 7 nucleotides agree with TRBD2. Germline CDR1 is DFQATT and CDR2 is SNEGSKA (reference sequence). CDR3 length: 12 amino acids. After removal of 7 bases from V and 8 bases from J, the junction contained 9 bases not matched to a gene. The CDR3 nucleotides read TGCAGTGGGCACGACGGGGAGGGTACGCAGTATTTT. This encodes CSGHDGEGTQYF.

The rearrangement uses TRBV10-3 and TRBJ2-1, with D unclear. The germline CDR1 and CDR2 sequences are ENHRY and SYGVKD. V gave up 4 bases and J gave up 8 bases, with 15 bases separating them. The CDR3 contains 14 residues. CDR3 in amino acids: CAISGSETLHEQFF. In DNA form, the CDR3 reads TGTGCCATCAGTGGGTCGGAGACCCTTCATGAGCAGTTCTTC.

V and J are TRBV2 and TRBJ2-6, with 9 bases fitting TRBD1. Germline-derived CDR1 and CDR2 are SNHLY and FYNNEI. V shed 4 bases, J shed 1 base, and the junction held 17 bases outside the gene matches. This CDR3 has 21 amino acids. The CDR3 here is CASSGGGLSGQGLSGANVLTF. CDR3 DNA sequence: TGTGCCAGCAGTGGAGGGGGACTTTCCGGACAGGGGCTTTCTGGGGCCAACGTCCTGACTTTC.

As regards this clonotype: With a much larger clone just one base away, this may be a read error. The chain has TRBV20-1 and TRBJ1-4; D uncertain. The germline gives CDR1 DFQATT, CDR2 SNEGSKA (reference sequence). CDR3 length equals 12 residues. Trimming removed 1 base at V and 6 bases at J, with 6 bases between. CDR3 nucleotides: TGCAGTGCTAGAGGCCAGTATGAAAAACTGTTTTTT. This translates into CSARGQYEKLFF.

In this sample, this clonotype turned up a few times. One junction end disagrees with the germline gene, perhaps due to a read error. This rearrangement joins TRBV7-3 to TRBJ2-5; a weak D match, TRBD1 (6 bases). The CDR3 contains 15 residues. Germline V gives CDR1 SGHTA, CDR2 FQGTGA. CDR3 region: CASSTTGHDQETQYF. As DNA, the CDR3 is TGCGCCAGCAGCACCACAGGGCACGACCAAGAGACCCAGTACTTC.